These 2 T cell receptor beta chains share one sample of origin, sequenced in a study of blood T cell repertoires in COVID-19. The method was immunoSEQ multiplex PCR; TCRdb's version includes in-frame clones alone and lacks a portion of them. The data hold under 150,000 clones, with under 85% observed a single time. Sample: PBMCs or T cells enriched from blood (not recorded which). These receptors were obtained from a young man who had recovered from COVID-19.

V is TRBV29-1 and J is TRBJ2-1; 15 positions agree with TRBD2. The germline V gene encodes CDR1 SQVTM and CDR2 ANQGSEA. The V gene end was trimmed by 4 bases and the J gene end by 6 bases; junction bases not matched to a gene: 7. The CDR3 runs 16 residues. The chain's CDR3 is CSVGRTSGRGANEQFF. The CDR3 nucleotides read TGCAGCGTTGGAAGGACTAGCGGGAGGGGGGCCAATGAGCAGTTCTTC.

The rearrangement uses TRBV4-1 and TRBJ2-7; 8 bases line up with TRBD2. Trimming at V came to 0 bases and at J to 2 bases, leaving 6 bases not matched to a gene. There are 16 residues in the CDR3. Germline lookup yields CDR1 MGHRA and CDR2 YSYEKL. The CDR3 region is CASSQDRRGRTYEQYF. In DNA, the CDR3 is TGCGCCAGCAGCCAAGATCGACGCGGGAGGACCTACGAGCAGTACTTC.